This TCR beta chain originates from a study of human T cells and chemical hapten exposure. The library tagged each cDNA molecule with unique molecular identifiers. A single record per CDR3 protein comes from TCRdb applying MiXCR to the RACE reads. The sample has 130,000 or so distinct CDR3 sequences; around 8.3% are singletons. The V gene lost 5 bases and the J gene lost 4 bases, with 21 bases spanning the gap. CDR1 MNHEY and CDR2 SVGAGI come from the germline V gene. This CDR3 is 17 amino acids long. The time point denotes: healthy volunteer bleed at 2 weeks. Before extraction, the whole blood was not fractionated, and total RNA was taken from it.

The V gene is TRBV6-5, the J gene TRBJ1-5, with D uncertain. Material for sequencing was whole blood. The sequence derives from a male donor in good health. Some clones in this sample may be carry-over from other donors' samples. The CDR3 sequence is CASSPVAPGYSNQPQHF. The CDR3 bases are TGTGCCAGCAGTCCCGTGGCCCCCGGCTATAGTAATCAGCCCCAGCATTTT.